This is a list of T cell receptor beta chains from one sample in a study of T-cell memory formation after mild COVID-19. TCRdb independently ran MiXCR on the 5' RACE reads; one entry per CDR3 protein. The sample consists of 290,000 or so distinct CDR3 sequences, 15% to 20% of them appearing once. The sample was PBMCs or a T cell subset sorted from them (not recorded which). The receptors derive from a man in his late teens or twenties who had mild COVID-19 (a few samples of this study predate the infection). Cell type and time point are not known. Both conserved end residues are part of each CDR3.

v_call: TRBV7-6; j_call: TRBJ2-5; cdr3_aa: CASSPAERPLETQYF
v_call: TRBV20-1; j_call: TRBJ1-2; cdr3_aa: CSALHYGYTF
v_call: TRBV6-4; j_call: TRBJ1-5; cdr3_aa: CASSEGTANQPQHF
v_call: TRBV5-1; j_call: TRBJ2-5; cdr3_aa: CASSFLGSGVETQYF
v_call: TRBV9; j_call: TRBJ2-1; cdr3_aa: CASSATPTSGGAYEQFF
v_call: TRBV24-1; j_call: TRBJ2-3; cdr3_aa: CATSDGGYTDTQYF
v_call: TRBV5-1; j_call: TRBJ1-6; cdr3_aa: CASSIETGIASPLHF
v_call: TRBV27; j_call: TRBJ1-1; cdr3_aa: CASSLGAGMNTEAFF
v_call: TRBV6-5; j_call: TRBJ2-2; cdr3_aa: CASSYSVAYRELFF
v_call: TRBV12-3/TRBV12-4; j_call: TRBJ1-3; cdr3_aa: CASSPGEIAGNTIYF
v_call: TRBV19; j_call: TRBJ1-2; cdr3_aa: CASSIDHGYGYTF
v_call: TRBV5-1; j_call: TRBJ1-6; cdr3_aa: CASSLIANSPLHF